One and the same sample provided the 3 T cell receptor beta chains below, sequenced in a study of sequential checkpoint blockade in melanoma. Clones were sequenced by immunoSEQ multiplex PCR, and TCRdb holds only the in-frame ones, with some missing. Here the sample spans some 17,000 clones, roughly 70% being singletons. Treatment reported: randomized to nivolumab then ipilimumab (arm A) or the reverse (arm B). The starting material was CD8+ T cells sorted from blood (inferred from file names), obtained from a patient given nivolumab and ipilimumab in sequence. The receptors were sampled from a human donor with melanoma.

The rearrangement uses TRBV5-1 and TRBJ1-1, with D possibly matching TRBD1 (5 bases). CDR3 length: 14 amino acids. Trimming removed 1 base from V and 2 bases from J, with 9 bases in between. In germline, CDR1 is SGHRS, CDR2 YFSETQ. CDR3 coding DNA: TGCGCCAGCAGCTTGTCTCAGGGTAACACTGAAGCTTTCTTT. Translation gives CASSLSQGNTEAFF.

The chain links TRBV4-3 to TRBJ2-7; 10 bases are shared with TRBD2. The CDR3 sequence is 16 residues long. The V segment lost 4 bases and the J segment 5 bases; nucleotides outside the gene matches: 11. Germline CDR1 and CDR2: LGHNA and YSLEER. The CDR3 DNA follows: TGCGCCAGCAGCCTTGGACTAGCGGAGGGAGTCGACGAGCAGTACTTC. Residues: CASSLGLAEGVDEQYF.

This chain uses TRBV27 with TRBJ1-2; 7 positions agree with TRBD1. The CDR3 spans 15 residues. V shed 3 bases, J shed 0 bases, and the junction held 4 bases outside the gene matches. Germline values: CDR1 MNHEY, CDR2 SMNVEV (reference sequence). CDR3 protein: CASSFIQGANYGYTF. CDR3 bases: TGTGCCAGCAGTTTCATCCAGGGGGCTAACTATGGCTACACCTTC.